The 25 T cell receptor beta chains given below trace back to one sample, sequenced in a study of identical twins. One entry per CDR3 protein, called by TCRdb with MiXCR from the 5' RACE reads. The profile covers around 690,000 distinct CDR3 sequences, with over 20% appearing a single time and 4% to 5.5% taken by the ten largest. The same data also went into a second study, on T cells expressing NK-cell markers.

The sequenced sample consisted of PBMCs. The receptors originated from a woman in her late teens or twenties in good health.

This sequence joins TRBV6-5 and TRBJ2-7, with 7 positions matching TRBD2. V lost 3 bases and J lost 2; bases outside the gene matches: 4. The germline V gene has CDR1 MNHEY and CDR2 SVGAGI. The CDR3 is 14 residues long. The CDR3 here is CASSYGDYAYEQYF. CDR3 nucleotide sequence: TGTGCCAGCAGTTATGGGGACTACGCCTACGAGCAGTACTTC.

This clonotype was recorded at least ten times. The chain recombines TRBV27 with TRBJ2-7, with TRBD1 matching 8 bases. This CDR3 spans 13 amino acids. The junction had 5 bases not matched to a gene; V was cut back by 4 bases and J by 6 bases. Germline V CDR1 and CDR2: MNHEY, SMNVEV (reference sequence). CDR3 DNA sequence: TGTGCCAGCAGTTATCAGGGGGCGGGCGAGCAGTACTTC. As protein: CASSYQGAGEQYF.

Many counts were recorded for this clonotype. This rearrangement joins TRBV29-1 to TRBJ2-3; unclear D gene. With 6 bases removed from V and 2 bases from J, the gap between germline ends came to 18 bases. The CDR3 length is 15 residues. Germline V lookup: CDR1 SQVTM, CDR2 ANQGSEA. For the CDR3, the DNA is TGCAGCGTCCTCTTGGTAGACTTTTCCACAGATACGCAGTATTTT. This translates into CSVLLVDFSTDTQYF.

This clonotype was seen a handful of times. V gene TRBV10-3 combines with J gene TRBJ2-5; D might be TRBD2 (6 bases). Germline values: CDR1 ENHRY, CDR2 SYGVKD. The CDR3 sequence is 13 residues long. The V and J ends lost 3 bases and 2 bases respectively, with 7 bases between them. CDR3 in amino acids: CAISEGGQETQYF. In DNA form, the CDR3 reads TGTGCCATCAGTGAAGGAGGGCAAGAGACCCAGTACTTC.

This clonotype turned up a few times. The chain combines TRBV5-5 with TRBJ2-7; TRBD1 agrees at 7 bases. The CDR3 sequence is 15 residues long. The germline V gene encodes CDR1 SGHKS and CDR2 YYEKEE (reference sequence). The V segment lost 4 bases and the J segment 3 bases; nucleotides outside the gene matches: 10. The CDR3 here is CASSPFDRVGYEQYF. In nucleotides, the CDR3 is TGTGCCAGCAGCCCCTTTGACAGGGTGGGCTACGAGCAGTACTTC.

Only a few counts were recorded for this clonotype. CDR3 region: CASSFMGPTVNEQFF. CDR3 coding DNA: TGCGCCAGCAGCTTTATGGGACCCACCGTTAATGAGCAGTTCTTC. The chain links TRBV5-1 to TRBJ2-1; D might be TRBD1 or TRBD2, each matching 5 bases. Trimming cost V 2 bases and J 7 bases, with 16 bases left between them. In germline, CDR1 is SGHRS, CDR2 YFSETQ. The CDR3 has 15 amino acids. Combining the CDR3 with reference TRBV5-1 and TRBJ2-1 gives the whole variable domain KAGVTQTPRYLIKTRGQQVTLSCSPISGHRSVSWYQQTPGQGLQFLFEYFSETQRNKGNFPGRFSGRQFSNSRSEMNVSTLELGDSALYLCASSFMGPTVNEQFFGPGTRLTVL.

The sample holds many counts of this clonotype. The genes are TRBV12-3 or TRBV12-4 and TRBJ1-3; TRBD1 matches 8 bases. The V segment lost 6 bases and the J segment 2 bases; nucleotides outside the gene matches: 3. The CDR3 is 14 amino acids. DNA for the CDR3: TGTGCCAGCAGACTGGGACAGGCTGGAAACACCATATATTTT. This gives the protein CASRLGQAGNTIYF.

The chain carries TRBV6-1 and TRBJ1-1, with TRBD1 matching 8 bases. CDR3 size: 16 residues. V trimming: 7 bases; J trimming: 0 bases; junction bases outside the gene matches: 10. Germline V gene sequence: CDR1 MNHNS, CDR2 SASEGT. The chain's CDR3 is CASKKGDRLMNTEAFF. For the CDR3, the DNA is TGTGCCAGCAAGAAGGGGGACAGGCTAATGAACACTGAAGCTTTCTTT.

The chain combines TRBV20-1 with TRBJ2-6; 7 nucleotides align to TRBD1. In germline, CDR1 is DFQATT, CDR2 SNEGSKA (reference sequence). There are 14 residues in the CDR3. V dropped 5 bases and J dropped 2; count of bases not matched to a gene: 3. The CDR3 DNA is TGCAGTGCTCCGACAGGGACTGGGGCCAACGTCCTGACTTTC. It codes for CSAPTGTGANVLTF.

The V and J genes are TRBV11-2 and TRBJ2-1; a weak D match, TRBD2 (5 bases). V dropped 0 bases and J dropped 10 bases, with 16 bases sitting between them. CDR1 and CDR2 (germline): SGHAT, FQNNGV. The length of the CDR3 is 15 residues. The CDR3 sequence: CASSLDLRPRGEQFF. In DNA form, the CDR3 reads TGTGCCAGCAGCTTAGATCTAAGGCCGCGAGGGGAGCAGTTCTTC.

This clonotype appeared a few times. This chain joins TRBV29-1 and TRBJ1-1; weak D call: TRBD1 (5 bases). The length of the CDR3 is 13 residues. The germline V gene encodes CDR1 SQVTM and CDR2 ANQGSEA. With 4 bases removed from V and 1 base from J, the gap between germline ends came to 10 bases. In DNA form, the CDR3 reads TGCAGCGTTGGGGAAGGGGCGAACACTGAAGCTTTCTTT. Translation gives CSVGEGANTEAFF.

The chain uses TRBV5-8 and TRBJ2-7; D is perhaps TRBD1 or TRBD2 (5 bases each). This CDR3 contains 13 residues. Germline CDR1 SGHTS, CDR2 YDEGEE. The CDR3 here is CGTGPTILFEQYF. The CDR3 bases are TGTGGGACGGGACCAACGATCCTCTTCGAGCAGTACTTC. Full variable domain (missing parts from reference TRBV5-8 and TRBJ2-7): EAGVTQSPTHLIKTRGQQATLRCSPISGHTSVYWYQQALGLGLQFLLWYDEGEERNRGNFPPRFSGRQFPNYSSELNVNALELEDSALYLCGTGPTILFEQYFGPGTRLTVT.

This clonotype was detected ten times or more. CDR3 in amino acids: CASSPRARGDEQFF. The CDR3 DNA is TGTGCCAGCAGTCCCCGAGCGCGGGGCGATGAGCAGTTCTTC. V and J are TRBV6-1 and TRBJ2-1; D is possibly TRBD2 (6 bases). Per germline, CDR1 MNHNS and CDR2 SASEGT. Trimming left V 5 bases short and J 8 bases short, with 16 bases between. The CDR3 extends over 14 amino acids.

This sequence joins TRBV7-8 and TRBJ2-7; 7 bases agree with TRBD1. Germline assignment: CDR1 SGHVS and CDR2 FQNEAQ. This CDR3 spans 13 amino acids. V lost 5 bases, J lost 9 bases, and 10 bases stayed unmatched. In DNA form, the CDR3 reads TGTGCCAGCAGCCCTGACAGGGTGGGATCGCAGTACTTC. Translation: CASSPDRVGSQYF.

The chain employs TRBV7-9 and TRBJ2-2; 9 bases align to TRBD1. The CDR3 runs 15 residues. Germline CDR1 is SEHNR and CDR2 is FQNEAQ (reference sequence). J lost 0 bases, V lost 6 bases, and 2 bases had no gene match. In nucleotides, the CDR3 is TGTGCCAGCAGGGACAGGGGATCGAACACCGGGGAGCTGTTTTTT. Amino acid sequence: CASRDRGSNTGELFF.

The sample holds a few counts of this clonotype. The CDR3 nucleotides are TGTGCCATCAGAGCGGTCAGGGGGGCTTACAATGAGCAGTTCTTC. Translated: CAIRAVRGAYNEQFF. The rearrangement joins TRBV10-3 to TRBJ2-1, with TRBD1 as a possible D gene (7 bases). The V end lost 6 bases, the J end lost 4 bases, and 16 bases lay between the germline ends. This CDR3 comprises 15 residues. Germline loops: CDR1 ENHRY, CDR2 SYGVKD.

This clonotype was detected many times. The genes are TRBV6-5 and TRBJ1-1; D call uncertain. Germline V CDR1 and CDR2: MNHEY, SVGAGI. Trimming pared 1 base from V and 6 bases from J, leaving 9 bases between. The CDR3 covers 13 residues. CDR3: CASSYFPGSEAFF. In nucleotides, the CDR3 is TGTGCCAGCAGTTACTTCCCTGGGTCTGAAGCTTTCTTT.

This clonotype was observed a few times. The rearrangement links TRBV20-1 to TRBJ2-1; D not resolved. Germline values: CDR1 DFQATT, CDR2 SNEGSKA (reference sequence). Deletions cut 8 bases from V and 2 bases from J, with 7 bases between. This CDR3 has 11 amino acids. The CDR3 DNA follows: TGCAGTACCAGGCCCTACAATGAGCAGTTCTTC. Protein product: CSTRPYNEQFF.

The gene calls are TRBV7-3 and TRBJ1-1; D is perhaps TRBD1 (5 bases). Deletions cut 5 bases from V and 7 bases from J, with 14 bases between. Germline assignment: CDR1 SGHTA and CDR2 FQGTGA. This CDR3 contains 13 residues. In nucleotides, the CDR3 is TGTGCCAGCAGCCTTACCCGGGACCTTGAAGCTTTCTTT. Residues: CASSLTRDLEAFF.

V and J are TRBV12-3 or TRBV12-4 and TRBJ2-1, with TRBD2 identical over 11 bases. CDR3 length: 16 amino acids. With 4 bases clipped from V and 8 bases from J, the junction kept 10 bases outside the gene matches. The CDR3 spells CASSSWTSGLYDEQFF. CDR3 DNA: TGTGCCAGCAGTTCCTGGACTAGCGGGCTCTATGATGAGCAGTTCTTC.

This clonotype has only one observation. The gene calls are TRBV27 and TRBJ1-1, with no clear D. V was trimmed by 1 base and J by 0 bases, leaving 15 bases between them. This CDR3 comprises 17 residues. Germline CDR1 MNHEY, CDR2 SMNVEV (reference sequence). CDR3: CASSLYGHSRVNTEAFF. In DNA form, the CDR3 reads TGTGCCAGCAGTTTATACGGTCACTCGAGGGTGAACACTGAAGCTTTCTTT.

This clonotype was recorded at least ten times. V and J are TRBV12-3 or TRBV12-4 and TRBJ2-2, with D tentatively TRBD2 (5 bases). The CDR3 has 13 amino acids. The germline V and J ends were trimmed by 10 bases and 5 bases, with 14 bases remaining between them. CDR3 DNA: TGTGCCACGACCGGAGGACGGACCGGGGAGCTGTTTTTT. It yields the protein CATTGGRTGELFF.

V and J are TRBV5-1 and TRBJ2-7; a possible D gene is TRBD2 (6 bases). The germline CDR1 and CDR2 sequences are SGHRS and YFSETQ. Trimming removed 0 bases from V and 3 bases from J, with 13 bases in between. The CDR3 is 15 residues long. CDR3: CASSLGLASFYEQYF. In DNA form, the CDR3 reads TGCGCCAGCAGCTTGGGGCTAGCGTCCTTCTACGAGCAGTACTTC.

This clonotype was picked up a small number of times. The J gene is TRBJ2-2, the V gene TRBV7-2; D gene ambiguous. Trimming stripped 10 bases from V and 4 bases from J, with 19 bases between. Per the germline V gene, CDR1 is SGHTA and CDR2 is FQGNSA. There are 15 residues in the CDR3. The CDR3 spells CAITLGIFATGELFF. In DNA form, the CDR3 reads TGTGCCATCACCCTAGGTATTTTTGCCACCGGGGAGCTGTTTTTT.

This clonotype has more than one count but fewer than ten. The chain carries TRBV5-1 and TRBJ2-2; D gene uncertain. Trimming took off 3 bases at V and 6 bases at J, with 12 bases between the two ends. The CDR3 consists of 14 residues. Germline-derived CDR1 and CDR2 are SGHRS and YFSETQ. The CDR3 bases are TGCGCCAGCAGCTATGAGCTATCTCCCGGGGAGCTGTTTTTT. It specifies CASSYELSPGELFF.